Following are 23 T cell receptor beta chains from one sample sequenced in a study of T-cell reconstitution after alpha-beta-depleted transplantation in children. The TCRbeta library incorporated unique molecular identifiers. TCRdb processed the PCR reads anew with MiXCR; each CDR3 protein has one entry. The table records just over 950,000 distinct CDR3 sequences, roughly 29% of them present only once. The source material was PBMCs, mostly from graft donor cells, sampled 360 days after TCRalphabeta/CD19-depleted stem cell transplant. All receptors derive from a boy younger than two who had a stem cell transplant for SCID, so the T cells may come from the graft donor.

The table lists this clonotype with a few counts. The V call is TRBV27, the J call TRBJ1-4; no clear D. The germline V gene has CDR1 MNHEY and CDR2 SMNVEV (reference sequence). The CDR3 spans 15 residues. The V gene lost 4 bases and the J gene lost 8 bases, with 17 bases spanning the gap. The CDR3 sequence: CASSYSLGSGEKLFF. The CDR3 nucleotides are TGTGCCAGCAGTTACTCCCTGGGGTCGGGCGAAAAACTGTTTTTT.

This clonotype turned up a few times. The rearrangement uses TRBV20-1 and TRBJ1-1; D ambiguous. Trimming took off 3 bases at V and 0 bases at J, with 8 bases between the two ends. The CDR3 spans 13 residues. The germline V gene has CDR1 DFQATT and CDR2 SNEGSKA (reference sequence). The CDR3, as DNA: TGCAGTGCTAGCCCGAGCATGAACACTGAAGCTTTCTTT. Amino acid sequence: CSASPSMNTEAFF.

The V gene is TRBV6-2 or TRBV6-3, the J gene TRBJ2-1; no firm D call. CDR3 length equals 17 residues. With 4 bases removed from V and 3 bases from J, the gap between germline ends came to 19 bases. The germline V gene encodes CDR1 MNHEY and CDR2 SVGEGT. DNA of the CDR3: TGTGCCAGCAGTTTTGGCCGGTGGATTCAAATCTACAATGAGCAGTTCTTC. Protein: CASSFGRWIQIYNEQFF.

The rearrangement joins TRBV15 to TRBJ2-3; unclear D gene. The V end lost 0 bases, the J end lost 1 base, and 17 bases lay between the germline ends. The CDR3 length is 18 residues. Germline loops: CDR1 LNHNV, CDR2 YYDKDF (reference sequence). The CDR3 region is CATSRDRGNPHRTDTQYF. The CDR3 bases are TGTGCCACCAGCAGAGATCGTGGGAATCCCCACCGCACAGATACGCAGTATTTT.

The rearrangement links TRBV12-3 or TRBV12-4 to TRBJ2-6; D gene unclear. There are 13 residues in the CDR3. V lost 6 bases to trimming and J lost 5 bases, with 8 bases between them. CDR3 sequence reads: CASSSLRANVLTF. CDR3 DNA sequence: TGTGCCAGCAGCTCACTAAGGGCCAACGTCCTGACTTTC.

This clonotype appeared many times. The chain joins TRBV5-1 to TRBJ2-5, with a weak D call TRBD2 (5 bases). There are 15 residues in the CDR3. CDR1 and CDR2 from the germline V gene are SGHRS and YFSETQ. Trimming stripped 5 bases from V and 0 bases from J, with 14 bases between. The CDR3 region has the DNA TGCGCCAGCAGTTTCGATCCGGGGTACCAAGAGACCCAGTACTTC. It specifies CASSFDPGYQETQYF.

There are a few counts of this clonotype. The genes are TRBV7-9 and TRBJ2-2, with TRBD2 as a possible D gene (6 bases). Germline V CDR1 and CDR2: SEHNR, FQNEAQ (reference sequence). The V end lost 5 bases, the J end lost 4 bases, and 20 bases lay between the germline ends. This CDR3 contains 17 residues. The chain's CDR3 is CASSARGRGSGTGELFF. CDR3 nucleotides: TGTGCCAGCAGCGCAAGGGGTCGGGGGTCAGGCACCGGGGAGCTGTTTTTT.

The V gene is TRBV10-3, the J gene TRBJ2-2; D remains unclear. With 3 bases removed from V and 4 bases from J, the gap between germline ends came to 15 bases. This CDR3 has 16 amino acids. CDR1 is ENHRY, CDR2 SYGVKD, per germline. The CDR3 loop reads CAISESLSMGTGELFF. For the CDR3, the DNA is TGTGCCATCAGTGAATCACTCTCCATGGGCACCGGGGAGCTGTTTTTT.

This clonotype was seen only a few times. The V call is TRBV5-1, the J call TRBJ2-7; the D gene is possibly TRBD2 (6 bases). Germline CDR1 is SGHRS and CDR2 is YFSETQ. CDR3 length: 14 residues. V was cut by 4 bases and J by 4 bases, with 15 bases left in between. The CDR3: CASSLRDGGYEQYF. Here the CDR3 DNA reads TGCGCCAGCAGCCTTCGGGACGGGGGTTACGAGCAGTACTTC.

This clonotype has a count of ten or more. The CDR3 loop reads CASSSPKKWLGLNTDTQYF. Here the CDR3 DNA reads TGTGCCAGCAGCTCTCCAAAAAAATGGTTAGGGTTAAACACAGATACGCAGTATTTT. The chain recombines TRBV11-1 with TRBJ2-3; D unclear. V shed 4 bases and J shed 2 bases, with 25 bases lying between them. The germline V gene encodes CDR1 SGHAT and CDR2 FQDESV (reference sequence). This CDR3 has 19 residues.

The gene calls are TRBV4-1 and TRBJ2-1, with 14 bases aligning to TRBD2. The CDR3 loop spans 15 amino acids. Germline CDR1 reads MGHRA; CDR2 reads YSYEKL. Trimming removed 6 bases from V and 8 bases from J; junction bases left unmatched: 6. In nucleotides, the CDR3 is TGCGCCAGCAGTTGGACTAGCGGGGGGCCCGATGAGCAGTTCTTC. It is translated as CASSWTSGGPDEQFF.

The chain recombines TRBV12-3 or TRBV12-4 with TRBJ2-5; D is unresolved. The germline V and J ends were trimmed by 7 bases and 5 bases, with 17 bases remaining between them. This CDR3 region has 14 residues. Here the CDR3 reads CASTTGPRVETQYF. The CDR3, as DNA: TGTGCCAGCACCACCGGGCCACGGGTCGAGACCCAGTACTTC.

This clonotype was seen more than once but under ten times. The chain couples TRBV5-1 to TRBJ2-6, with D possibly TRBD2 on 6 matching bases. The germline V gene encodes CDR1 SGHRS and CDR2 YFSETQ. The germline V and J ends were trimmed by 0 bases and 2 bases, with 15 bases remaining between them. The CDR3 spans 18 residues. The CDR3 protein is CASSLEGTLKPGANVLTF. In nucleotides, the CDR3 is TGCGCCAGCAGCTTGGAAGGGACTCTGAAACCTGGGGCCAACGTCCTGACTTTC.

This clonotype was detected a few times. The CDR3 spells CASSQVGVVETQYF. The CDR3 DNA follows: TGCGCCAGCAGCCAAGTTGGAGTGGTAGAGACCCAGTACTTC. This chain connects TRBV4-1 to TRBJ2-5; D is unresolved. Trimming left V 1 base short and J 4 bases short, with 10 bases between. Germline V gives CDR1 MGHRA, CDR2 YSYEKL. This CDR3 has 14 residues.

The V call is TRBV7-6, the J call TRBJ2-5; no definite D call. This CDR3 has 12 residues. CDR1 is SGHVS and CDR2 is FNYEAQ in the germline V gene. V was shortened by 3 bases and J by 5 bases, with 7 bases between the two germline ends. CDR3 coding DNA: TGTGCCAGCAGCTTTCCGACGGAGACCCAGTACTTC. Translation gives CASSFPTETQYF.

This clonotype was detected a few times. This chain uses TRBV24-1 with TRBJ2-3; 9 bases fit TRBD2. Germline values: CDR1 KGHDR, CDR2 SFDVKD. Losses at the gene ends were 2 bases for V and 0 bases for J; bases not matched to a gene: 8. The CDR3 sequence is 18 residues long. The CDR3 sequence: CATSDSGGLAPSTDTQYF. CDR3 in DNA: TGTGCCACCAGTGATTCTGGAGGACTAGCGCCTAGCACAGATACGCAGTATTTT.

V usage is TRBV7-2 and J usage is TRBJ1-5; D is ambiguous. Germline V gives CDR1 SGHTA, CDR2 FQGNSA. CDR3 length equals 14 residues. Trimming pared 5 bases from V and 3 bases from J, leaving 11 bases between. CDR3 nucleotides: TGTGCCAGCAGCCGTTCGGAATACAATCAGCCCCAGCATTTT. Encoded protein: CASSRSEYNQPQHF.

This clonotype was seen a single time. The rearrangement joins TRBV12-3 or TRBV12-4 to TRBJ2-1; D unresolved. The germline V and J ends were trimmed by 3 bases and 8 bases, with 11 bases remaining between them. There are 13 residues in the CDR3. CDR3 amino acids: CASSLVGLDEQFF. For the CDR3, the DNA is TGTGCCAGCAGTTTGGTAGGGCTGGATGAGCAGTTCTTC.

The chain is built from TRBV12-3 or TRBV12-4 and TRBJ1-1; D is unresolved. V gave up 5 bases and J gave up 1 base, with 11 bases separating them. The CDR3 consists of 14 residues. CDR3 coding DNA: TGTGCCAGCAGTCTACCTCTTTGGAACACTGAAGCTTTCTTT. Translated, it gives CASSLPLWNTEAFF.

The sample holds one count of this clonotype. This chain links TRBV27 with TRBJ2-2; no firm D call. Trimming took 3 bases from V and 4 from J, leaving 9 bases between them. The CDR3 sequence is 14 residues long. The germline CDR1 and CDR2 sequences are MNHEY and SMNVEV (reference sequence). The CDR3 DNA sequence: TGTGCCAGCAGTTTTTTCCTGGGCACCGGGGAGCTGTTTTTT. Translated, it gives CASSFFLGTGELFF.

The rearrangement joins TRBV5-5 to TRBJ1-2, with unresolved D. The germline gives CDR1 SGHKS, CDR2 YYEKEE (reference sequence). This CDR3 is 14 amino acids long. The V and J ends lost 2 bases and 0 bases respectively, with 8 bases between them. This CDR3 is CASSFDGSNYGYTF. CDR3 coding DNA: TGTGCCAGCAGCTTCGACGGCTCTAACTATGGCTACACCTTC. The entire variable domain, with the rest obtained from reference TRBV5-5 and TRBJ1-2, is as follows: DAGVTQSPTHLIKTRGQQVTLRCSPISGHKSVSWYQQVLGQGPQFIFQYYEKEERGRGNFPDRFSARQFPNYSSELNVNALLLGDSALYLCASSFDGSNYGYTFGSGTRLTVV.

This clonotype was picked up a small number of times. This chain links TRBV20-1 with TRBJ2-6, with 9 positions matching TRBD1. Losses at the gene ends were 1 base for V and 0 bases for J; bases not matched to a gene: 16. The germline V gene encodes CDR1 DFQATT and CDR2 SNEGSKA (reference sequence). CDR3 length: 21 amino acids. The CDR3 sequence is CSARGFRRDRATSSGANVLTF. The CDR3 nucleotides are TGCAGTGCTAGAGGGTTTAGACGGGACAGGGCCACTAGCTCTGGGGCCAACGTCCTGACTTTC.

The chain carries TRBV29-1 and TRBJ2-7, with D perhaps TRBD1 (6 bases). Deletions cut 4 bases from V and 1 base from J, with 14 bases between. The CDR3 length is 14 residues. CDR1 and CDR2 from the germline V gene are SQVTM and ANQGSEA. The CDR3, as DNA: TGCAGCGTTGCCCTGGACAGCCCGTCCTACGAGCAGTACTTC. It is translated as CSVALDSPSYEQYF.